Each of the 31 T cell receptor beta chains below was sequenced from the same sample in a study of T cell responses to AZD1222 COVID-19 vaccine. Assay used: immunoSEQ multiplex PCR; TCRdb lists only in-frame clones, some missing. The sample lists about 150,000 clones, roughly 89% occurring once. Sequencing used peripheral blood, obtained 28 days after the second dose of the MenACWY control vaccine. All receptors come from an adult who received the MenACWY meningococcal vaccine as a control.

The rearrangement joins TRBV7-9 to TRBJ1-5; maybe TRBD1 (6 bases). The germline V and J ends were trimmed by 0 bases and 2 bases, with 14 bases remaining between them. Per germline, CDR1 SEHNR and CDR2 FQNEAQ (reference sequence). There are 17 residues in the CDR3. The DNA of the CDR3 is TGTGCCAGCAGCTTAGCCACAGGGCCTGAGGGCAATCAGCCCCAGCATTTT. Translation gives CASSLATGPEGNQPQHF.

V usage is TRBV7-7 and J usage is TRBJ2-2; no clear D. Per germline, CDR1 SSHAT and CDR2 FNYEAQ (reference sequence). Between the trimmed V and J ends, which lost 6 bases and 8 bases, there was a span of 10 bases. The CDR3 is made up of 12 amino acids. CDR3 in DNA: TGTGCCAGCAGTCTGGTCTCTGGGGAGCTGTTTTTT. Translated, it gives CASSLVSGELFF.

The chain combines TRBV28 with TRBJ2-3; 11 positions agree with TRBD2. Germline-derived CDR1 and CDR2 are MDHEN and SYDVKM. The J segment lost 6 bases and the V segment lost 0 bases, leaving 8 bases of the junction unmatched. The CDR3 contains 17 residues. CDR3: CASSLWLAGGGWDTQYF. As DNA, the CDR3 is TGTGCCAGCAGTTTATGGCTAGCGGGAGGAGGGTGGGATACGCAGTATTTT. The complete variable domain, with remaining parts taken from reference TRBV28 and TRBJ2-3, reads DVKVTQSSRYLVKRTGEKVFLECVQDMDHENMFWYRQDPGLGLRLIYFSYDVKMKEKGDIPEGYSVSREKKERFSLILESASTNQTSMYLCASSLWLAGGGWDTQYFGPGTRLTVL.

The chain is built from TRBV6-1 and TRBJ1-2; D gene uncertain. Germline CDR1 and CDR2: MNHNS and SASEGT. The CDR3 runs 15 residues. Deletions cut 0 bases from V and 8 bases from J, with 16 bases between. For the CDR3, the DNA is TGTGCCAGCAGTGAAGCCCACAGTTCCTATGGAGGCTACACCTTC. As protein: CASSEAHSSYGGYTF.

Details on this clone: A read error may account for a junction end that differs from germline. V and J are TRBV27 and TRBJ2-2, with 8 bases that match TRBD1. This CDR3 spans 16 amino acids. Looked up from germline, CDR1 is MNHEY and CDR2 is SMNVEV (reference sequence). CDR3: CASSLFQGARTGELFF. CDR3 coding DNA: TGTGCCAGCAGCTTATTCCAGGGGGCGCGGACCGGGGAGCTGTTTTTT.

This clone was seen only once. This chain connects TRBV5-5 to TRBJ1-1, with D possibly being TRBD1 (6 bases). The CDR3 consists of 15 residues. V gave up 4 bases and J gave up 5 bases, with 18 bases separating them. The germline V gene encodes CDR1 SGHKS and CDR2 YYEKEE (reference sequence). CDR3 coding DNA: TGTGCCAGCAGCCCGCAGACAGGCCTTTTGACTGAAGCTTTCTTT. Protein sequence: CASSPQTGLLTEAFF. The full variable domain, rest sourced from reference TRBV5-5 and TRBJ1-1, is DAGVTQSPTHLIKTRGQQVTLRCSPISGHKSVSWYQQVLGQGPQFIFQYYEKEERGRGNFPDRFSARQFPNYSSELNVNALLLGDSALYLCASSPQTGLLTEAFFGQGTRLTVV.

Regarding this clone: One junction end disagrees with the germline gene, perhaps due to a read error. The rearrangement links TRBV7-7 to TRBJ2-3, with TRBD2 matching over 9 bases. Germline V gene lookup returns CDR1 SSHAT and CDR2 FNYEAQ (reference sequence). The CDR3 sequence is 15 residues long. The CDR3, as DNA: TGTGCTAGCAGCTTAGCGGGAGCCCCCACAGATACGCAGTATTTT. Its protein is CASSLAGAPTDTQYF.

The V gene is TRBV11-2, the J gene TRBJ1-2; D gene ambiguous. V lost 0 bases to trimming and J lost 1 base, with 9 bases between them. CDR1 and CDR2 from the germline V gene are SGHAT and FQNNGV. This CDR3 has 15 residues. CDR3 residues: CASSLDNRFNYGYTF. The DNA of the CDR3 is TGTGCCAGCAGCTTAGATAACAGATTTAACTATGGCTACACCTTC.

This chain uses TRBV5-1 with TRBJ1-1; D unresolved. The CDR3 sequence is 14 residues long. The V gene lost 3 bases and the J gene lost 6 bases, with 15 bases spanning the gap. The germline V gene encodes CDR1 SGHRS and CDR2 YFSETQ. The CDR3 DNA reads TGCGCCAGCAGCTCGGTGGGCGTTTTATCTGAAGCTTTCTTT. Protein sequence: CASSSVGVLSEAFF.

V gene TRBV4-3 combines with J gene TRBJ2-2; possibly TRBD2 for D (5 bases). Germline V gene lookup returns CDR1 LGHNA and CDR2 YSLEER. This CDR3 has 16 amino acids. The germline V and J ends were trimmed by 1 base and 2 bases, with 11 bases remaining between them. CDR3 region: CASSQAWTPNTGELFF. The CDR3 DNA reads TGCGCCAGCAGCCAAGCGTGGACTCCTAACACCGGGGAGCTGTTTTTT.

This rearrangement joins TRBV6-5 to TRBJ1-6; the D gene is possibly TRBD1 (5 bases). The V and J ends lost 2 bases and 6 bases respectively, with 11 bases between them. There are 15 residues in the CDR3. CDR1 and CDR2 (germline): MNHEY, SVGAGI. The CDR3 DNA follows: TGTGCCAGCAGTTACGAGGGGACTTCTAATTCACCCCTCCACTTT. Translated: CASSYEGTSNSPLHF.

The chain couples TRBV7-9 to TRBJ1-1, with D perhaps TRBD1 (5 bases). V dropped 3 bases and J dropped 1 base, with 12 bases sitting between them. The CDR3 runs 15 residues. Germline CDR1 reads SEHNR; CDR2 reads FQNEAQ (reference sequence). The CDR3 DNA reads as TGTGCCAGCAGCTTCACAGGTCTGGCGAACACTGAAGCTTTCTTT. Translated: CASSFTGLANTEAFF.

This rearrangement joins TRBV7-9 to TRBJ2-6, with unresolved D. Germline values: CDR1 SEHNR, CDR2 FQNEAQ (reference sequence). The CDR3 runs 18 residues. Trimming left V 5 bases short and J 0 bases short, with 17 bases between. The CDR3 DNA sequence: TGTGCCAGCAGCCGCCTGCAAAAGGGAAGCTCTGGGGCCAACGTCCTGACTTTC. Encoded protein: CASSRLQKGSSGANVLTF. The full variable domain, with the rest looked up from reference TRBV7-9 and TRBJ2-6, is DTGVSQNPRHKITKRGQNVTFRCDPISEHNRLYWYRQTLGQGPEFLTYFQNEAQLEKSRLLSDRFSAERPKGSFSTLEIQRTEQGDSAMYLCASSRLQKGSSGANVLTFGAGSRLTVL.

This rearrangement joins TRBV7-2 to TRBJ1-2; D gene unclear. The germline CDR1 and CDR2 sequences are SGHTA and FQGNSA. The CDR3 covers 14 residues. The V end was cut by 2 bases, the J end by 8 bases, with 15 bases between. As DNA, the CDR3 is TGTGCCAGCAGCTTATATCGGCCTGAGGAGGGCTACACCTTC. Protein: CASSLYRPEEGYTF.

The chain employs TRBV10-1 and TRBJ2-1; D possibly corresponds to TRBD1 (6 bases). Germline CDR1 WNHNN, CDR2 SYGVQD (reference sequence). Between the trimmed V and J ends, which lost 4 bases and 2 bases, there was a span of 6 bases. The CDR3 consists of 13 residues. CDR3 nucleotides: TGCGCCAGCAGTGGGGGGCCCTACAATGAGCAGTTCTTC. Amino acids: CASSGGPYNEQFF.

This clone has a single count. The chain recombines TRBV6-6 with TRBJ2-4; no reliable D call. Deletions cut 5 bases from V and 8 bases from J, with 10 bases between. The CDR3 is 12 amino acids. Germline CDR1 and CDR2: MNHNY and SVGAGI (reference sequence). In DNA, the CDR3 is TGTGCCAGCAGTGGCTCATGGGACATTCAGTACTTC. Encoded protein: CASSGSWDIQYF.

Concerning this clone: At one end the junction does not follow the germline gene, possibly because of a read error. This rearrangement joins TRBV2 to TRBJ2-7; TRBD2 matches 9 bases. The V gene's germline CDR1 is SNHLY and CDR2 FYNNEI. The CDR3 contains 12 residues. The CDR3 reads CASSEGLAGFNF. CDR3 nucleotide sequence: TGTGCCAGCAGTGAAGGTCTAGCGGGGTTCAACTTC.

The V call is TRBV19, the J call TRBJ2-2; 9 bases fit TRBD1. CDR1 is LNHDA and CDR2 is SQIVND in the germline V gene (reference sequence). V gave up 7 bases and J gave up 5 bases; unmatched junction bases: 8. The CDR3 sequence is 15 residues long. The CDR3 DNA follows: TGTGCCAGTACCGATGACAGGGGGGGTACCGGGGAGCTGTTTTTT. Protein product: CASTDDRGGTGELFF.

The chain recombines TRBV15 with TRBJ1-6; D is uncertain. V was trimmed by 1 base and J by 5 bases, leaving 15 bases between them. The germline V gene has CDR1 LNHNV and CDR2 YYDKDF (reference sequence). The length of the CDR3 is 17 residues. The CDR3 loop reads CATSRAWAYDNNSPLHF. The CDR3 DNA reads as TGTGCCACCAGCAGAGCGTGGGCTTACGACAATAATTCACCCCTCCACTTT.

CDR3 loop: CAWSVVGGNTGELFF. For the CDR3, the DNA is TGTGCCTGGAGTGTCGTTGGGGGAAACACCGGGGAGCTGTTTTTT. The chain uses TRBV30 and TRBJ2-2; the D call may be TRBD1 or TRBD2 (5 bases each). The length of the CDR3 is 15 residues. Trimming removed 0 bases at V and 2 bases at J, with 10 bases between. The germline V gene has CDR1 GTSNPN and CDR2 SVGIG (reference sequence).

The chain recombines TRBV29-1 with TRBJ2-7, with D possibly being TRBD1 (6 bases). This CDR3 has 12 residues. The germline V and J ends were trimmed by 7 bases and 1 base, with 11 bases remaining between them. The V gene's germline CDR1 is SQVTM and CDR2 ANQGSEA. The CDR3 DNA reads TGCAGCGCGGTGGACAGATCCTACGAGCAGTACTTC. It encodes CSAVDRSYEQYF.

This clone was seen only once. A junction boundary mismatches the germline segment, possibly from a read error. This chain links TRBV11-3 with TRBJ2-1; D remains ambiguous. The CDR3 has 12 residues. Germline-derived CDR1 and CDR2 are SGHNT and YENEEA. CDR3 loop: CASSLDEGEQFF. DNA for the CDR3: TGTGCCAGCAGCCTAGACGAAGGTGAGCAGTTCTTC.

The chain has TRBV6-5 and TRBJ2-1; the match to TRBD1 covers 10 bases. This CDR3 comprises 15 residues. The junction had 10 bases not matched to a gene; V was cut back by 5 bases and J by 9 bases. CDR1 and CDR2 (germline): MNHEY, SVGAGI. The chain's CDR3 is CASSQPGQGMGEQFF. CDR3 DNA: TGTGCCAGCAGTCAGCCGGGACAGGGGATGGGTGAGCAGTTCTTC.

This chain joins TRBV6-5 and TRBJ2-7, with 10 bases lining up with TRBD2. The CDR3 sequence is 15 residues long. Germline lookup yields CDR1 MNHEY and CDR2 SVGAGI. The trim removed 0 bases at V and 3 bases at J, leaving 2 bases unmatched. The CDR3 sequence is CASSYSASGSYEQYF. The DNA of the CDR3 is TGTGCCAGCAGTTACTCGGCTAGCGGGAGCTACGAGCAGTACTTC.

V is TRBV6-5 and J is TRBJ2-7, with no clear D. This CDR3 contains 14 residues. V lost 7 bases to trimming and J lost 7 bases, with 20 bases between them. The germline V gene encodes CDR1 MNHEY and CDR2 SVGAGI. The DNA of the CDR3 is TGTGCCAGCATAGGCGTGACTTCTACCGGTGAGCAGTACTTC. Translated: CASIGVTSTGEQYF.

The chain carries TRBV11-3 and TRBJ2-2; TRBD1 agrees at 10 bases. V lost 5 bases, J lost 4 bases, and 7 bases stayed unmatched. This CDR3 is 16 amino acids long. Germline V CDR1 and CDR2: SGHNT, YENEEA. CDR3 sequence: CASSPRGTGVTGELFF. CDR3 DNA sequence: TGTGCCAGCAGCCCCAGGGGGACAGGGGTCACCGGGGAGCTGTTTTTT.

This chain connects TRBV7-2 to TRBJ2-5; 7 bases line up with TRBD1. The V gene end was trimmed by 5 bases and the J gene end by 5 bases; junction bases not matched to a gene: 8. CDR3 length: 14 residues. Germline V lookup: CDR1 SGHTA, CDR2 FQGNSA. The CDR3 DNA follows: TGTGCCAGCAGCCCCCAAGGGGGCCCGGAGACCCAGTACTTC. Translating it yields CASSPQGGPETQYF.

The genes are TRBV5-1 and TRBJ2-5; unclear D gene. V was cut by 0 bases and J by 3 bases, with 15 bases left in between. Germline V CDR1 and CDR2: SGHRS, YFSETQ. This CDR3 is built from 16 residues. DNA of the CDR3: TGCGCCAGCAGCTTGGGGGCAGGCGTCGCCAAAGAGACCCAGTACTTC. It is translated as CASSLGAGVAKETQYF.

This sequence joins TRBV12-3 or TRBV12-4 and TRBJ2-3; the D is unclear. The CDR3 loop spans 12 amino acids. Trimming took 6 bases from V and 4 from J, leaving 8 bases between them. CDR3 nucleotide sequence: TGTGCCAGCAGCCTGATCCCAGATACGCAGTATTTT. Translated, it gives CASSLIPDTQYF.

In its sample, this clone was seen once. The chain carries TRBV18 and TRBJ2-3; D not certain. Per the germline V gene, CDR1 is KGHSH and CDR2 is LQKENI. Trimming stripped 0 bases from V and 0 bases from J, with 7 bases between. The CDR3 covers 15 residues. In DNA, the CDR3 is TGTGCCAGCTCACCACCGAATCCTAGCACAGATACGCAGTATTTT. It specifies CASSPPNPSTDTQYF.

The V call is TRBV15, the J call TRBJ2-5; 11 bases match TRBD2. V shed 4 bases and J 3 bases; nucleotides not matched to a gene: 4. Germline-derived CDR1 and CDR2 are LNHNV and YYDKDF (reference sequence). There are 15 residues in the CDR3. The CDR3 DNA follows: TGTGCCACCAGCATCCGACTAGCGGGGAAAGAGACCCAGTACTTC. It yields the protein CATSIRLAGKETQYF.